This record covers a single T cell receptor beta chain. The sample is drawn from a study of early T cells in non-severe SARS-CoV-2 infection. CDR1 is LNHDA and CDR2 is SQIVND in the germline V gene (reference sequence). This CDR3 has 13 amino acids. V lost 6 bases, J lost 5 bases, and 13 bases lay in between. TCRdb analysed the 5' RACE reads with MiXCR anew, one entry per CDR3 protein. The table shows some 82,000 distinct CDR3 sequences, with 12% occurring only once. The receptor was isolated from an adult who was a healthcare worker with PCR-confirmed SARS-CoV-2 infection or an uninfected control (not recorded which). The sequencing input was whole blood. The J gene is TRBJ1-2, the V gene TRBV19; D uncertain. In DNA form, the CDR3 reads TGTGCCAGTAGCCTACCACAGCGATATGGCTACACCTTC. Its protein is CASSLPQRYGYTF.